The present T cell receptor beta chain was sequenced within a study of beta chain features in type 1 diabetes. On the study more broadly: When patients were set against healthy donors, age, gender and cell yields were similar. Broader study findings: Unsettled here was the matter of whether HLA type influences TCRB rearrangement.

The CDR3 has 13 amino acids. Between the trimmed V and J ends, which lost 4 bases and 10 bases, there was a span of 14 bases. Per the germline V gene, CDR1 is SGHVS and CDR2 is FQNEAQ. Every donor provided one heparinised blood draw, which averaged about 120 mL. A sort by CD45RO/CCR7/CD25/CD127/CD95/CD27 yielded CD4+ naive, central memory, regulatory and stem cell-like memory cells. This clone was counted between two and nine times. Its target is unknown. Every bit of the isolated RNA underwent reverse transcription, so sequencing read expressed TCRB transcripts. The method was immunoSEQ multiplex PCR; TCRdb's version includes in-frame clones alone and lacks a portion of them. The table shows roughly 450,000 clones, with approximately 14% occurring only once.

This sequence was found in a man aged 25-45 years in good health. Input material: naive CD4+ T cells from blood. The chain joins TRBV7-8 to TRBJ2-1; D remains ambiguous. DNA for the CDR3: TGTGCCAGCAGCTCACTTAACATGGGGGAGCAGTTCTTC. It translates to CASSSLNMGEQFF.